This T cell receptor beta chain was identified during a study of cytomegalovirus exposure and HLA in healthy donors. Germline assignment: CDR1 SEHNR and CDR2 FQNEAQ (reference sequence). The V segment lost 5 bases and the J segment 2 bases; nucleotides outside the gene matches: 9. This CDR3 contains 15 residues. The PCR made use of 60 Vbeta and 13 Jbeta primers. Profiled with immunoSEQ multiplex PCR; TCRdb holds only in-frame clones, not every one. The table has just over 150,000 clones, 65% to 85% seen once. The rearrangement joins TRBV7-9 to TRBJ2-7; 7 bases are a match to TRBD1. The material sequenced was PBMCs. The TCR comes from a male donor in good health and CMV-seropositive. CDR3 in amino acids: CASSPTGTAAYEQYF. The CDR3 DNA is TGTGCCAGCAGCCCGACCGGGACAGCGGCCTACGAGCAGTACTTC.